This paragraph covers one TCR beta chain sequence. There is no known antigen for this receptor. Base qualities are not at hand, and no much larger clone is one base apart. The data stem from a study of CD8+CD57+ T cells in acquired aplastic anemia (dated by TCRdb to the late 2010s). About the study as a whole: On average, sorted CD4+ and CD8+ cells yielded 3 to 4 ug of extracted DNA, with a range of roughly 0.18 to 30 ug. CD8+CD57+ expansion was defined as a frequency above the mean frequency observed in healthy subjects. What the work shows at the level of the full study, not this receptor alone: Between patients and healthy controls, no significant difference in CD8+ Simpson's diversity was found (P=0.060). Some 30 CD8+ CDR3 sequences were shared between patients and controls but appeared highly expressed in patients and within their immunodominant clones.

TCR beta VDJ combination and CDR3 sequence profiling used genomic DNA as the template. An Illumina HiSeq 2000 was the platform used for TCR repertoire sequencing. The authors processed their data as follows. TRBV/TRBJ rearrangement plots, CDR3 size and DJ length profiles, and Simpson's diversity index were used to assess repertoires. The immunodominant clone was defined as the most abundant DNA sequence in deep sequencing data. CDR3 amino acid sequences were screened for sharing across subjects and were compared with published repertoires and the VDJdb database. TCRdb redid the processing of the public reads, applying fastp at Q25 and MiXCR, and retained in-frame beta chains. Each entry merges the rows of one CDR3 protein and shows their most common DNA and genes. These V and J calls originate from TCRdb's pipeline instead of the authors' own analysis. Recorded for this sample are about 180,000 distinct CDR3 sequences; nearly 50% of them occurred a single time. The top ten clones comprise 10% to 15% of the sample.

Patients chosen for sequencing had shown expansion of CD8+CD57+ cells by flow cytometry. Every patient had a diagnosis of severe acquired aplastic anemia based on International Study of Aplastic Anemia and Agranulocytosis and Camitta criteria. At the time blood was sampled, none of the patients had received any therapy. The study deep-sequenced TCR repertoires of sorted CD4+ and CD8+ blood T cells from severe aplastic anemia patients and healthy subjects. Patients were enrolled in the USA under clinicaltrials.gov protocols 00001620, 01623167, 00001397, 00071045, 00081523 and 00961064. Ficoll-Paque density gradient centrifugation was used to isolate peripheral blood mononuclear cells. Before DNA was extracted, CD4+ and CD8+ T cells were sorted using either FACS or magnetic beads. V trim: 1 base; J trim: 6 bases; unmatched bases: 9. Taken from cysteine to phenylalanine, the CDR3 has 17 residues. CDR3 DNA is the only sequence kept; it has 51 bases, read in frame from the first base. Reading the germline V gene gives CDR1 MGHRA and CDR2 YSYEKL.

The sequencing input was sorted CD4+, CD8+, or CD8+CD57+ T cells (not recorded which) from PBMCs. The sequence derives from a human donor with aplastic anemia. The V and J genes are TRBV4-1 and TRBJ2-1; TRBD2 matches 10 bases in the middle. Read as DNA, the sequence is TGCGCCAGCAGCCAAGCGCAGGGACTAGCGACCGGCAATGAGCAGTTCTTC. This sequence encodes CASSQAQGLATGNEQFF.